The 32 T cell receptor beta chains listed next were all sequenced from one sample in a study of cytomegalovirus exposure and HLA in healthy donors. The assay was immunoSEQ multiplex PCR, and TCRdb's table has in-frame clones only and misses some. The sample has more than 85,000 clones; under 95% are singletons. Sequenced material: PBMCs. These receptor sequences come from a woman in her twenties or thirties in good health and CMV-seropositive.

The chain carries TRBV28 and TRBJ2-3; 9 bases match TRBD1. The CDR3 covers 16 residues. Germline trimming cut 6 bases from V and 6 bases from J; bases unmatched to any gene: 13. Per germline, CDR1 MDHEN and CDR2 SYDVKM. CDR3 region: CASRPPTGGGPDTQYF. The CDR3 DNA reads TGTGCCAGCAGGCCACCCACAGGGGGCGGCCCCGATACGCAGTATTTT. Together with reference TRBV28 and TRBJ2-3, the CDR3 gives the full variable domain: DVKVTQSSRYLVKRTGEKVFLECVQDMDHENMFWYRQDPGLGLRLIYFSYDVKMKEKGDIPEGYSVSREKKERFSLILESASTNQTSMYLCASRPPTGGGPDTQYFGPGTRLTVL.

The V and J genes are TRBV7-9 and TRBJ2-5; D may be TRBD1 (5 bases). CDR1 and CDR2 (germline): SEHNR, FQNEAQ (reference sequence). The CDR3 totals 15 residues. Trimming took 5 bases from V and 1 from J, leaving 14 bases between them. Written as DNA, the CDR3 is TGTGCCAGCAGCCCGATAGGACAAACCCAAGAGACCCAGTACTTC. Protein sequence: CASSPIGQTQETQYF.

CDR3 coding DNA: TGTGCCAGCAGTTCCCGACTAGCGGTATACGAGCAGTACTTC. As protein: CASSSRLAVYEQYF. The V gene is TRBV27, the J gene TRBJ2-7, with 9 positions matching TRBD2. V trimming: 4 bases; J trimming: 4 bases; junction bases outside the gene matches: 5. This CDR3 contains 14 residues. Germline lookup yields CDR1 MNHEY and CDR2 SMNVEV (reference sequence).

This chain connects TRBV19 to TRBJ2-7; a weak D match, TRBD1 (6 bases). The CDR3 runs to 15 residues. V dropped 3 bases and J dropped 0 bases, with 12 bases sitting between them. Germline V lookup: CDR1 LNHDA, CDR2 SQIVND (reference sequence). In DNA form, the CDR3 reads TGTGCCAGTAGTATGACCCGGGACACCTCCTACGAGCAGTACTTC. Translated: CASSMTRDTSYEQYF.

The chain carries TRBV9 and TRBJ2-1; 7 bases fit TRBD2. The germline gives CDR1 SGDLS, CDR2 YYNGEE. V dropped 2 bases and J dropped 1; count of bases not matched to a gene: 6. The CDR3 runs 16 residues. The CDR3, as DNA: TGTGCCAGCAGCGTCAGGACTAGTGTGTCCTACAATGAGCAGTTCTTC. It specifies CASSVRTSVSYNEQFF.

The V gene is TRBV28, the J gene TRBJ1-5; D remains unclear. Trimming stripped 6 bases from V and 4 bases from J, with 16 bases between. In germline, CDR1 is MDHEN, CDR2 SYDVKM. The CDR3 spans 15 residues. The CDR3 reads CASSPRGGKNQPQHF. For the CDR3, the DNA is TGTGCCAGCAGCCCCCGGGGTGGGAAAAATCAGCCCCAGCATTTT.

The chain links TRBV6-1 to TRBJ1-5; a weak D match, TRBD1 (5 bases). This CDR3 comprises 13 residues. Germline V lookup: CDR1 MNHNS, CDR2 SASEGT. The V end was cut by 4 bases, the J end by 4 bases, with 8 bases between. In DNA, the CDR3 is TGTGCCAGCAGTGCGGGGGGAAATCAGCCCCAGCATTTT. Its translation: CASSAGGNQPQHF.

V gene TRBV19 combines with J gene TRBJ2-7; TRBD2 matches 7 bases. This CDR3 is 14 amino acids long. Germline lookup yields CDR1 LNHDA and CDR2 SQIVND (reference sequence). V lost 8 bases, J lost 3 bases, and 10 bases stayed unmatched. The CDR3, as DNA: TGTGCCAGTTCAACTTCTAGCGGCCTCTACGAGCAGTACTTC. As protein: CASSTSSGLYEQYF.

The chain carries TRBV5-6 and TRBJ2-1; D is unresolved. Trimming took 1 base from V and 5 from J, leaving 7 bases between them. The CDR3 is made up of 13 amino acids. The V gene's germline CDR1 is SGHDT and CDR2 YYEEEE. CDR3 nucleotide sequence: TGTGCCAGCAGCTTGATGTCAGACAATGAGCAGTTCTTC. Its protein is CASSLMSDNEQFF.

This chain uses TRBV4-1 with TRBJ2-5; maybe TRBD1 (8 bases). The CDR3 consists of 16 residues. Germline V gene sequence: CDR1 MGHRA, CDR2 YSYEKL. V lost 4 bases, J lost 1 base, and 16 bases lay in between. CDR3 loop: CASSRGQGGTQETQYF. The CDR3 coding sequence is TGCGCCAGCAGCCGCGGACAGGGAGGGACCCAAGAGACCCAGTACTTC.

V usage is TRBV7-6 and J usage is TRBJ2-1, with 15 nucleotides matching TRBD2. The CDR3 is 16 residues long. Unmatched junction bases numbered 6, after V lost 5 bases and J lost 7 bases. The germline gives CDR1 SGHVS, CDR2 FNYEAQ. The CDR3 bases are TGTGCCAGCAGCAACGCCGGACTAGCGGGAGGGAATGAGCAGTTCTTC. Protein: CASSNAGLAGGNEQFF.

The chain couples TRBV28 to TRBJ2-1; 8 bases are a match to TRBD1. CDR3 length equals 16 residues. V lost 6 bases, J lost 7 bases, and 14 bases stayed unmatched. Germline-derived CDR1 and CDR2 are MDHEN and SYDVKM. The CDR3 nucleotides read TGTGCCAGCAGGACCACCTGGACAGGGCAGGGTAATGAGCAGTTCTTC. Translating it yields CASRTTWTGQGNEQFF.

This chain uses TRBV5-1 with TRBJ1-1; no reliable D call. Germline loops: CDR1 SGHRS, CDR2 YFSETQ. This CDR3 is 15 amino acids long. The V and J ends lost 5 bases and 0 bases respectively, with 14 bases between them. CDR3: CASSPETAVNTEAFF. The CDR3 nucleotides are TGCGCCAGCAGTCCGGAGACGGCCGTGAACACTGAAGCTTTCTTT.

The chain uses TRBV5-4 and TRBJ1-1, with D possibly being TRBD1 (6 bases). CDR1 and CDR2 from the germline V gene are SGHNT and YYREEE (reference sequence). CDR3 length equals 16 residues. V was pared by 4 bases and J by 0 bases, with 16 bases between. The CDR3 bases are TGTGCCAGCAGCCATGCAGCCGGGACACTGAACACTGAAGCTTTCTTT. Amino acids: CASSHAAGTLNTEAFF.

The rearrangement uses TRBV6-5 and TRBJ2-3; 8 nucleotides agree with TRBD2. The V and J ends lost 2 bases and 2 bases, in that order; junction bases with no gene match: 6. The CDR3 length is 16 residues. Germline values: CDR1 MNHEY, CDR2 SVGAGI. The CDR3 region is CASSYARGLATDTQYF. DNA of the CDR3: TGTGCCAGCAGTTACGCCCGCGGACTAGCCACAGATACGCAGTATTTT.

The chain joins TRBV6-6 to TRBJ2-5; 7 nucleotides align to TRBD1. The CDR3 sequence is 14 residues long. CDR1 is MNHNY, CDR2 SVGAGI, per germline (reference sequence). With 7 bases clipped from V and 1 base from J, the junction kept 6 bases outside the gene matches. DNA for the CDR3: TGTGCCAGCAAACCAGGGGGTACCCAAGAGACCCAGTACTTC. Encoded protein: CASKPGGTQETQYF.

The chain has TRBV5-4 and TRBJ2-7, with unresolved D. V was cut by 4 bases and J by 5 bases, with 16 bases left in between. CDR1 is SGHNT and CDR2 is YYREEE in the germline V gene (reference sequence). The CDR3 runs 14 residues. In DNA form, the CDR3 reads TGTGCCAGCAGCCCCGCCGATGGCGAGGACGAGCAGTACTTC. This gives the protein CASSPADGEDEQYF.

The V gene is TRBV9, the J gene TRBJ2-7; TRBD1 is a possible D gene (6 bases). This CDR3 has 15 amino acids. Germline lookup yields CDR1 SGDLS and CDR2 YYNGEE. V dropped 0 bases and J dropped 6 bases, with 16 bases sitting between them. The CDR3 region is CASSVAGDTAAEQYF. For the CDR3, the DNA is TGTGCCAGCAGCGTAGCTGGGGACACCGCGGCCGAGCAGTACTTC.

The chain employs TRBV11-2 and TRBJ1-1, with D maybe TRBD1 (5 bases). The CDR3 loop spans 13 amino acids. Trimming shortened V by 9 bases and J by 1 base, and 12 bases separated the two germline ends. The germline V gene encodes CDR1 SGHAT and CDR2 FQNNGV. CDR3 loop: CASGGTANTEAFF. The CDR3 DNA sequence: TGTGCCAGTGGAGGGACTGCGAACACTGAAGCTTTCTTT.

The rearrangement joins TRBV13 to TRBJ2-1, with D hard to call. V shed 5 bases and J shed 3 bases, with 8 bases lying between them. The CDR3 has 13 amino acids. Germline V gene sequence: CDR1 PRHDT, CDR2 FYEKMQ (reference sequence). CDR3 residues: CASSRQIYNEQFF. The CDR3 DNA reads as TGTGCCAGCAGCCGACAAATCTACAATGAGCAGTTCTTC.

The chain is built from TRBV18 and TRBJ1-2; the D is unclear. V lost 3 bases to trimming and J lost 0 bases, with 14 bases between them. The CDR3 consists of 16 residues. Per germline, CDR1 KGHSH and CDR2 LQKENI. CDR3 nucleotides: TGTGCCAGCTCACCCACAGACGGCGTAACTAACTATGGCTACACCTTC. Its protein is CASSPTDGVTNYGYTF.

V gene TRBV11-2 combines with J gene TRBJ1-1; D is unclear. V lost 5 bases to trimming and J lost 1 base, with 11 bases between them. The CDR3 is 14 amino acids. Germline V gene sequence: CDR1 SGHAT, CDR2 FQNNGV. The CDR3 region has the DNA TGTGCCAGCAGCCAACGGGTGCGGAACACTGAAGCTTTCTTT. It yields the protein CASSQRVRNTEAFF.

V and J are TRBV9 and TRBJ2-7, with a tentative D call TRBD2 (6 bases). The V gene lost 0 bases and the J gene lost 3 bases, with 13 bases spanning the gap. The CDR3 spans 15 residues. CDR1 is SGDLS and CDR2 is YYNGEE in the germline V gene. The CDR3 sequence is CASSVGVAASYEQYF. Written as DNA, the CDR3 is TGTGCCAGCAGCGTAGGTGTAGCGGCCAGCTACGAGCAGTACTTC.

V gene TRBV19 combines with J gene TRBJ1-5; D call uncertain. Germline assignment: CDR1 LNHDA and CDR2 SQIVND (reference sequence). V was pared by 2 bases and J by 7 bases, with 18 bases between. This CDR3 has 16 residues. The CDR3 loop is CASSISRQVGGQPQHF. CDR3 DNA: TGTGCCAGTAGTATAAGTCGCCAGGTCGGAGGGCAGCCCCAGCATTTT.

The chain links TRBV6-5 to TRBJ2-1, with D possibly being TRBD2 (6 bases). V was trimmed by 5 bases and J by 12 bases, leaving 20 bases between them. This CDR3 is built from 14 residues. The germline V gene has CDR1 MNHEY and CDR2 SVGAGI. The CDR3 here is CASSQLEGTPRQFF. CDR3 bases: TGTGCCAGCAGTCAACTGGAGGGGACCCCACGGCAGTTCTTC.

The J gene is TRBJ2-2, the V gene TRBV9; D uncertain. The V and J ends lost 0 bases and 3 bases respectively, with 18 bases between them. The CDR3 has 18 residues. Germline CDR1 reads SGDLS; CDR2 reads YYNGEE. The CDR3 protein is CASSVATRPAVDTGELFF. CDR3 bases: TGTGCCAGCAGCGTAGCTACGAGGCCTGCCGTCGACACCGGGGAGCTGTTTTTT.

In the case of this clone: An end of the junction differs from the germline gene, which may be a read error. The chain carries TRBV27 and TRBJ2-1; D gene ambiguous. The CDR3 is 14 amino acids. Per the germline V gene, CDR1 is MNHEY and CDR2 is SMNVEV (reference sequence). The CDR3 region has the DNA TGTGCCAGCAGTCCGCTCCATCCCTACCATGAGCAGTTCTTC. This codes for CASSPLHPYHEQFF.

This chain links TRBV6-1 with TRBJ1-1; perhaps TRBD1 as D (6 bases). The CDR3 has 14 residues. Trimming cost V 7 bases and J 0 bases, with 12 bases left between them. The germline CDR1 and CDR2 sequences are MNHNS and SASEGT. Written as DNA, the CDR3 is TGTGCCAGCACCCTGGACAGCTTGAACACTGAAGCTTTCTTT. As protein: CASTLDSLNTEAFF.

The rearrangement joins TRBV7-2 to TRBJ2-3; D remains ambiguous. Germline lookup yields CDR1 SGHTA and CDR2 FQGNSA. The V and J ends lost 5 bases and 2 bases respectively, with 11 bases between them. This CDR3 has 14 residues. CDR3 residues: CASSPPRVTDTQYF. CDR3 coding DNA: TGTGCCAGCAGCCCACCTCGAGTCACAGATACGCAGTATTTT. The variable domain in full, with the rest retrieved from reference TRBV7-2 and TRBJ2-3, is GAGVSQSPSNKVTEKGKDVELRCDPISGHTALYWYRQSLGQGLEFLIYFQGNSAPDKSGLPSDRFSAERTGGSVSTLTIQRTQQEDSAVYLCASSPPRVTDTQYFGPGTRLTVL.

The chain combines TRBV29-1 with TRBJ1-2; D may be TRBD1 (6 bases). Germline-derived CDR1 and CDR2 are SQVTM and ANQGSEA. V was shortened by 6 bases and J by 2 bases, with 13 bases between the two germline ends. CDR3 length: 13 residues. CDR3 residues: CSVKDRLNYGYTF. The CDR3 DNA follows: TGCAGCGTCAAAGACAGGCTCAACTATGGCTACACCTTC.

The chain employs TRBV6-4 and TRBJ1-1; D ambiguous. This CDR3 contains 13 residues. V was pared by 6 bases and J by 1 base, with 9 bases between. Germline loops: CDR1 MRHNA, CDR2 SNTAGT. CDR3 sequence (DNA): TGTGCCAGCAGCTTAGAGGAGAACACTGAAGCTTTCTTT. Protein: CASSLEENTEAFF.

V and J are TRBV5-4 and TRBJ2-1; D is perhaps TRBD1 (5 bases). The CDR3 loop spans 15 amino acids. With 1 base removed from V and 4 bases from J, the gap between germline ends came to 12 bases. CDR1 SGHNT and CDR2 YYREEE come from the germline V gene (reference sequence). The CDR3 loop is CASSLPGKQYNEQFF. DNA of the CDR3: TGTGCCAGCAGCTTGCCAGGGAAACAATACAATGAGCAGTTCTTC.